This T cell receptor beta chain was sequenced during a study of OX40 agonist ivuxolimab in advanced cancers. Whole-study results and caveats: Expansion of clones was among the lowest in partial responders at 0.1-3.0 mg/kg.

Measured with immunoSEQ multiplex PCR; TCRdb has only the in-frame clones, and not every one. The sample yields roughly 90,000 clones, around 90% seen once. The CDR3 covers 15 residues. V trimming: 5 bases; J trimming: 1 base; junction bases outside the gene matches: 7. The V gene's germline CDR1 is SGHAT and CDR2 FQNNGV. As for this clone: Its target is unknown.

Specimen: CD4+ or CD8+ T cells sorted from blood, collected in a trial of the OX40 agonist ivuxolimab. This chain joins TRBV11-2 and TRBJ1-2, with 7 bases fitting TRBD1. This clonotype originated in an adult with an advanced solid tumor such as melanoma, head and neck, liver or kidney cancer. Here the CDR3 DNA reads TGTGCCAGCAGCCTCCGGGACAGCATTAACTATGGCTACACCTTC. As protein: CASSLRDSINYGYTF.